In its sample, the clone carrying this T cell receptor (beta chain) was seen many times. Its target is not known. The entry originates in a study of brain T cells in children with intractable seizures. Study-wide findings and caveats: Only CDR3 sequence similarity suggested viral specificity, without known HCMV serostatus.

The time point was: blood from clinic visit 5 months post-surgery; TSC patient then seizure free. The data were produced by immunoSEQ multiplex PCR, yet TCRdb's version contains in-frame clones alone and is incomplete. This sample has about 340,000 clones, with over 90% found just once. This CDR3 is 17 amino acids long. V lost 5 bases to trimming and J lost 0 bases; unmatched junction nucleotides: 13. Germline CDR1 LNHNV, CDR2 YYDKDF (reference sequence). The TCR comes from a boy under two years old with tuberous sclerosis and intractable seizures. The chain employs TRBV15 and TRBJ2-7; 7 nucleotides match TRBD2. The source material was peripheral blood, sampled roughly 5 months after surgery. The CDR3 sequence is CATSSGRGAGFSYEQYF. CDR3 in DNA: TGTGCCACCAGCTCCGGTAGAGGAGCGGGGTTCTCCTACGAGCAGTACTTC. The full variable domain, in which reference TRBV15 and TRBJ2-7 provide the parts outside the CDR3, is DAMVIQNPRYQVTQFGKPVTLSCSQTLNHNVMYWYQQKSSQAPKLLFHYYDKDFNNEADTPDNFQSRRPNTSFCFLDIRSPGLGDTAMYLCATSSGRGAGFSYEQYFGPGTRLTVT.